These 11 T cell receptor beta chains came from one sample sequenced in a study of T cell repertoires and HLA-DP antigens. Their antigens remain unidentified. This table comes from immunoSEQ multiplex PCR, and its TCRdb copy is limited to in-frame clones, with some not included. The sample records over 60,000 clones, around 80% being singletons. Source material: CD4+ T cells from PBMCs. The receptors were gathered from a man in his sixties in good health and CMV-seronegative.

This clone has just one count. V gene TRBV10-3 combines with J gene TRBJ1-6; D not resolved. This CDR3 contains 15 residues. Germline V CDR1 and CDR2: ENHRY, SYGVKD. With 6 bases removed from V and 0 bases from J, the gap between germline ends came to 9 bases. CDR3 sequence reads: CAISPEGSYNSPLHF. The CDR3 DNA follows: TGTGCCATCAGCCCAGAAGGCTCCTATAATTCACCCCTCCACTTT.

The chain carries TRBV7-2 and TRBJ2-3; TRBD1 matches at 10 bases. Trimming took 3 bases from V and 4 from J; bases not matched to a gene: 13. Germline CDR1 and CDR2: SGHTA and FQGNSA. This CDR3 is built from 18 residues. CDR3 amino acids: CASSFRALRQGASDTQYF. The CDR3 nucleotides read TGTGCCAGCAGCTTCCGCGCCCTAAGACAGGGGGCCTCAGATACGCAGTATTTT.

The chain links TRBV6-1 to TRBJ1-5; D unclear. The CDR3 consists of 13 residues. Germline CDR1 MNHNS, CDR2 SASEGT. V was trimmed by 10 bases and J by 0 bases, leaving 10 bases between them. The CDR3: CATHFGSNQPQHF. The CDR3 nucleotides are TGTGCCACCCATTTCGGTAGCAATCAGCCCCAGCATTTT.

This chain uses TRBV7-2 with TRBJ2-3; 9 positions match TRBD1. The CDR3 spans 15 residues. J lost 2 bases, V lost 5 bases, and 5 bases had no gene match. Germline values: CDR1 SGHTA, CDR2 FQGNSA. CDR3 DNA sequence: TGTGCCAGCAGCCGAGGACAGGGGAACACAGATACGCAGTATTTT. Encoded protein: CASSRGQGNTDTQYF. Full variable domain (missing parts from reference TRBV7-2 and TRBJ2-3): GAGVSQSPSNKVTEKGKDVELRCDPISGHTALYWYRQSLGQGLEFLIYFQGNSAPDKSGLPSDRFSAERTGGSVSTLTIQRTQQEDSAVYLCASSRGQGNTDTQYFGPGTRLTVL.

This clone showed up many times. The CDR3 DNA reads TGCGCCAGCAGCTTGGGCCCAGCTCCGAACACCGGGGAGCTGTTTTTT. Encoded protein: CASSLGPAPNTGELFF. The J gene is TRBJ2-2, the V gene TRBV5-1; D gene ambiguous. CDR1 and CDR2 (germline): SGHRS, YFSETQ. Trimming cost V 0 bases and J 0 bases, with 9 bases left between them. This CDR3 contains 16 residues. Full variable domain (missing parts from reference TRBV5-1 and TRBJ2-2): KAGVTQTPRYLIKTRGQQVTLSCSPISGHRSVSWYQQTPGQGLQFLFEYFSETQRNKGNFPGRFSGRQFSNSRSEMNVSTLELGDSALYLCASSLGPAPNTGELFFGEGSRLTVL.

The chain couples TRBV19 to TRBJ2-1; 9 nucleotides agree with TRBD1. The CDR3 runs 15 residues. Germline assignment: CDR1 LNHDA and CDR2 SQIVND (reference sequence). V trimming: 6 bases; J trimming: 4 bases; junction bases outside the gene matches: 7. CDR3 amino acids: CASSLTGTGYNEQFF. DNA of the CDR3: TGTGCCAGTAGCCTCACCGGGACAGGGTACAATGAGCAGTTCTTC.

The V and J genes are TRBV19 and TRBJ2-1; a possible D gene is TRBD1 (6 bases). This CDR3 comprises 13 residues. Looked up from germline, CDR1 is LNHDA and CDR2 is SQIVND (reference sequence). Trimming removed 2 bases at V and 8 bases at J, with 10 bases between. The CDR3 region has the DNA TGTGCCAGTAGTATACGCAGGGGAGATGAGCAGTTCTTC. It specifies CASSIRRGDEQFF.

Concerning this clone: The same CDR3 is also encoded by other DNA sequences in this sample. J is TRBJ1-1 and V is TRBV5-1; maybe TRBD1 (5 bases). Trimming took 4 bases from V and 1 from J, leaving 11 bases between them. CDR1 SGHRS and CDR2 YFSETQ come from the germline V gene. CDR3 length equals 14 residues. The CDR3 nucleotides are TGCGCCAGCAGCCCTGGGACGGGGAACACTGAAGCTTTCTTT. This codes for CASSPGTGNTEAFF.

This chain uses TRBV7-2 with TRBJ2-5; TRBD2 agrees at 8 bases. The length of the CDR3 is 15 residues. V was clipped by 4 bases and J by 4 bases; unmatched bases: 8. From germline, CDR1 is SGHTA and CDR2 FQGNSA. The CDR3 protein is CASSYQAGVGETQYF. CDR3 nucleotides: TGTGCCAGCAGCTACCAAGCGGGAGTGGGAGAGACCCAGTACTTC.

The V call is TRBV18, the J call TRBJ1-2, with 9 bases aligning to TRBD1. The germline V gene encodes CDR1 KGHSH and CDR2 LQKENI. The CDR3 has 14 residues. J gave up 5 bases and V 1 base, and 2 bases lay outside the gene matches. The CDR3 nucleotides read TGTGCCAGCTCACCACAAGACAGGGGGTATGGCTACACCTTC. This sequence encodes CASSPQDRGYGYTF.

This clone appeared a single time. The V call is TRBV19, the J call TRBJ1-2; D is ambiguous. The V end lost 8 bases, the J end lost 6 bases, and 16 bases lay between the germline ends. The germline gives CDR1 LNHDA, CDR2 SQIVND (reference sequence). This CDR3 comprises 13 residues. CDR3 coding DNA: TGTGCCAGTTCGGGTGTCGGGAGGGATGGCTACACCTTC. Encoded protein: CASSGVGRDGYTF.